This T cell receptor (beta chain) was found in a study of preoperative IRX-2 immunotherapy in early breast cancer. V was cut by 4 bases and J by 4 bases, with 14 bases left in between. Germline lookup yields CDR1 SGHRS and CDR2 YFSETQ. This CDR3 spans 15 amino acids. Regarding treatment: preoperative locoregional IRX-2 cytokine immunotherapy. Preoperative locoregional IRX-2 cytokine immunotherapy was tested in the phase Ib source study. TCRdb's table, derived via immunoSEQ multiplex PCR, lists solely in-frame clones and lacks some. Seen here are about 23,000 clones, over 75% observed once, and the top ten hold roughly 10%.

This specimen was tumor tissue, taken after IRX-2 immunotherapy. The receptor comes from a human donor with breast cancer. The rearrangement joins TRBV5-1 to TRBJ2-2, with D unclear. CDR3: CASSPGYGGTGELFF. CDR3 nucleotides: TGCGCCAGCAGCCCGGGCTATGGTGGCACCGGGGAGCTGTTTTTT.